Presented here are 30 T cell receptor beta chains from one specimen sequenced in a study of T-cell reconstitution after alpha-beta-depleted transplantation in children. The TCRbeta library incorporated unique molecular identifiers. One entry per CDR3 protein results from TCRdb running MiXCR on the PCR reads. The profile shows about 420,000 distinct CDR3 sequences, roughly 11% of them singletons. The starting material was PBMCs from the stem cell graft donor, obtained from the stem cell graft. All receptors derive from a human donor who donated a stem cell graft to a child with acute myeloid leukemia.

This chain joins TRBV4-1 and TRBJ1-2; no firm D call. The germline V gene encodes CDR1 MGHRA and CDR2 YSYEKL. V was shortened by 1 base and J by 0 bases, with 9 bases between the two germline ends. The CDR3 sequence is 15 residues long. CDR3 DNA: TGCGCCAGCAGCCAAGTTGAAGGGTCTAACTATGGCTACACCTTC. Protein: CASSQVEGSNYGYTF.

This clonotype has only a few counts. The V gene is TRBV20-1, the J gene TRBJ1-5; D not certain. V was shortened by 3 bases and J by 1 base, with 16 bases between the two germline ends. This CDR3 has 16 residues. Germline V gives CDR1 DFQATT, CDR2 SNEGSKA (reference sequence). This CDR3 is CSASRDRIGSNQPQHF. DNA for the CDR3: TGCAGTGCTAGTCGGGATCGGATCGGGAGCAATCAGCCCCAGCATTTT.

This clonotype was observed a few times. The J gene is TRBJ1-2, the V gene TRBV30; D is unresolved. V gave up 7 bases and J gave up 7 bases, with 13 bases separating them. The CDR3 is 11 residues long. CDR1 GTSNPN and CDR2 SVGIG come from the germline V gene (reference sequence). In DNA form, the CDR3 reads TGTGCCTTTGTGTTGAGAAGTGGCTACACCTTC. Amino acid sequence: CAFVLRSGYTF.

The V and J genes are TRBV12-3 or TRBV12-4 and TRBJ2-5; D unresolved. The CDR3 runs 12 residues. Trimming stripped 3 bases from V and 5 bases from J, with 7 bases between. The CDR3 sequence: CASSFAAETQYF. The DNA for the CDR3 is TGTGCCAGCAGTTTTGCGGCGGAGACCCAGTACTTC.

The chain is built from TRBV10-3 and TRBJ2-3; 12 nucleotides match TRBD2. The CDR3 runs 17 residues. In germline, CDR1 is ENHRY, CDR2 SYGVKD. The J segment lost 3 bases and the V segment lost 4 bases, leaving 8 bases of the junction unmatched. In DNA form, the CDR3 reads TGTGCCATCAGTGCTAGTAGGACTAGCGGGGCAACAGATACGCAGTATTTT. The encoded protein is CAISASRTSGATDTQYF.

Only one count was recorded for this clonotype. The chain links TRBV5-1 to TRBJ2-4; D may match TRBD1 or TRBD2 (6 bases each). Trimming cost V 1 base and J 8 bases, with 13 bases left between them. There are 14 residues in the CDR3. Per the germline V gene, CDR1 is SGHRS and CDR2 is YFSETQ. Here the CDR3 DNA reads TGCGCCAGCAGCTTGTTTTCAGGGGAGGACATTCAGTACTTC. Translation: CASSLFSGEDIQYF.

This chain connects TRBV7-2 to TRBJ2-3, with 7 bases matching TRBD1. The CDR3 has 13 residues. J was trimmed by 5 bases and V by 5 bases; bases with no gene match: 4. The germline CDR1 and CDR2 sequences are SGHTA and FQGNSA. DNA of the CDR3: TGTGCCAGCAGCCCGAACAGGGGAGATACGCAGTATTTT. Translation gives CASSPNRGDTQYF.

This clonotype was recorded a few times. The chain couples TRBV10-3 to TRBJ2-2; D is ambiguous. Germline CDR1 reads ENHRY; CDR2 reads SYGVKD. The CDR3 is made up of 16 amino acids. V was shortened by 0 bases and J by 0 bases, with 8 bases between the two germline ends. DNA of the CDR3: TGTGCCATCAGTGAGTCGGCCACCCCGAACACCGGGGAGCTGTTTTTT. Translating it yields CAISESATPNTGELFF.

The chain employs TRBV4-2 and TRBJ2-2, with D possibly matching TRBD2 (6 bases). V lost 4 bases, J lost 2 bases, and 14 bases lay in between. The CDR3 runs to 16 residues. Germline CDR1 reads LGHNA; CDR2 reads YNFKEQ. CDR3 coding DNA: TGTGCCAGCAGCCGACGGGACTTACTTAACACCGGGGAGCTGTTTTTT. This translates into CASSRRDLLNTGELFF.

This chain uses TRBV7-9 with TRBJ2-3; 7 bases line up with TRBD2. CDR3 length: 16 amino acids. Germline V gene lookup returns CDR1 SEHNR and CDR2 FQNEAQ (reference sequence). The trim removed 1 base at V and 4 bases at J, leaving 8 bases unmatched. CDR3 sequence reads: CASSLEGGADPDTQYF. The CDR3 DNA reads TGTGCCAGCAGCTTAGAGGGAGGGGCAGATCCAGATACGCAGTATTTT.

The chain couples TRBV4-3 to TRBJ2-7; D possibly corresponds to TRBD2 (6 bases). Germline lookup yields CDR1 LGHNA and CDR2 YSLEER. V was shortened by 6 bases and J by 2 bases, with 11 bases between the two germline ends. This CDR3 is 13 amino acids long. The CDR3 here is CASRRGGTYEQYF. The CDR3 region has the DNA TGCGCCAGCAGACGTGGCGGGACCTACGAGCAGTACTTC.

The chain carries TRBV11-2 and TRBJ2-7, with no clear D. The CDR3 runs 15 residues. The germline V gene has CDR1 SGHAT and CDR2 FQNNGV. Deletions cut 2 bases from V and 0 bases from J, with 11 bases between. The CDR3 nucleotides read TGTGCCAGCAGCTTATTGACCGGAACCTCCTACGAGCAGTACTTC. Its translation: CASSLLTGTSYEQYF.

The chain has TRBV6-1 and TRBJ2-5; D is unclear. Germline V gene data show CDR1 as MNHNS and CDR2 as SASEGT. V gave up 1 base and J gave up 3 bases, with 9 bases separating them. This CDR3 has 14 residues. The CDR3 sequence is CASSEGGQKETQYF. DNA for the CDR3: TGTGCCAGCAGTGAAGGGGGTCAAAAAGAGACCCAGTACTTC.

This chain's CDR3 is CASSLRTGTRTGELFF. The CDR3 nucleotides are TGTGCCAGTAGTCTCCGGACAGGGACGAGGACCGGGGAGCTGTTTTTT. The chain combines TRBV19 with TRBJ2-2, with TRBD1 identical over 8 bases. From germline, CDR1 is LNHDA and CDR2 SQIVND (reference sequence). V was pared by 5 bases and J by 5 bases, with 10 bases of the junction left unmatched. This CDR3 is 16 amino acids long. Looking up the rest from reference TRBV19 and TRBJ2-2 gives the full variable domain: DGGITQSPKYLFRKEGQNVTLSCEQNLNHDAMYWYRQDPGQGLRLIYYSQIVNDFQKGDIAEGYSVSREKKESFPLTVTSAQKNPTAFYLCASSLRTGTRTGELFFGEGSRLTVL.

This clonotype occurred many times. Written as DNA, the CDR3 is TGTGCCACCAGCAGAGATCGGGGAGGGAGCTCCTACGAGCAGTACTTC. Protein sequence: CATSRDRGGSSYEQYF. V usage is TRBV15 and J usage is TRBJ2-7; TRBD2 matches 7 bases. The junction had 5 bases not matched to a gene; V was cut back by 0 bases and J by 0 bases. Germline assignment: CDR1 LNHNV and CDR2 YYDKDF (reference sequence). This CDR3 is built from 16 residues.

This clonotype was seen only a few times. The V and J genes are TRBV29-1 and TRBJ2-7, with a possible D match to TRBD2 (5 bases). Germline lookup yields CDR1 SQVTM and CDR2 ANQGSEA. CDR3 length: 13 amino acids. Trimming cost V 7 bases and J 1 base, with 14 bases left between them. The CDR3 DNA reads TGCAGCGCCCCAAACGGGGTATCCTACGAGCAGTACTTC. It codes for CSAPNGVSYEQYF.

J is TRBJ1-2 and V is TRBV7-8; 10 nucleotides align to TRBD1. With V trimmed by 4 bases and J by 2 bases, 16 bases remained unmatched. The length of the CDR3 is 19 residues. Germline CDR1 SGHVS, CDR2 FQNEAQ. CDR3 protein: CASSSRPRDRGGLNYGYTF. The CDR3 DNA reads as TGTGCCAGCAGCTCGAGACCCCGGGACAGGGGTGGTCTAAACTATGGCTACACCTTC.

This sequence joins TRBV7-2 and TRBJ2-5, with 8 bases aligning to TRBD1. The CDR3 is 15 residues long. The trim removed 1 base at V and 5 bases at J, leaving 6 bases unmatched. Germline CDR1 and CDR2: SGHTA and FQGNSA. CDR3 in amino acids: CASSLEAGGAETQYF. The CDR3, as DNA: TGTGCCAGCAGCTTAGAGGCAGGGGGCGCGGAGACCCAGTACTTC.

This sequence joins TRBV2 and TRBJ1-1, with no clear D. Germline CDR1 and CDR2: SNHLY and FYNNEI. This CDR3 region has 14 residues. V lost 0 bases and J lost 4, with 9 bases in between. CDR3: CASSEAARGTEAFF. In DNA form, the CDR3 reads TGTGCCAGCAGTGAAGCCGCGCGTGGCACTGAAGCTTTCTTT.

The rearrangement joins TRBV29-1 to TRBJ2-1; the match to TRBD2 covers 9 bases. CDR1 is SQVTM and CDR2 is ANQGSEA in the germline V gene. The CDR3 sequence is 15 residues long. V was clipped by 5 bases and J by 7 bases; unmatched bases: 12. The CDR3: CSVPPGLAGANEQFF. CDR3 DNA: TGCAGCGTTCCCCCTGGTTTAGCGGGAGCTAATGAGCAGTTCTTC.

The chain has TRBV2 and TRBJ2-7; no definite D call. V lost 8 bases and J lost 4, with 15 bases in between. The CDR3 is made up of 13 amino acids. The germline CDR1 and CDR2 sequences are SNHLY and FYNNEI. The CDR3 DNA reads TGTGCCAGCGGCCGTACACTCCTTTACGAGCAGTACGTC. It yields the protein CASGRTLLYEQYV.

This clonotype was observed many times. The chain uses TRBV20-1 and TRBJ2-5, with 10 nucleotides matching TRBD2. The CDR3 is 16 amino acids. CDR1 is DFQATT, CDR2 SNEGSKA, per germline (reference sequence). The J segment lost 0 bases and the V segment lost 6 bases, leaving 10 bases of the junction unmatched. CDR3 protein: CSALSPSGRHQETQYF. CDR3 in DNA: TGCAGTGCCCTCTCCCCTAGCGGGAGACACCAAGAGACCCAGTACTTC.

This clonotype turned up a few times. At one end, the junction sequence differs from germline, possibly due to a read error. The CDR3 region is CAGRGSSTDTQYF. CDR3 DNA sequence: TGTGCCGGCAGGGGGTCTAGCACAGATACGCAGTATTTT. The J gene is TRBJ2-3, the V gene TRBV6-6, with TRBD1 matching over 7 bases. There are 13 residues in the CDR3. CDR1 and CDR2 (germline): MNHNY, SVGAGI (reference sequence).

This clonotype has a count of ten or more. The V and J genes are TRBV15 and TRBJ1-6; D unresolved. This CDR3 region has 14 residues. Germline V gene data show CDR1 as LNHNV and CDR2 as YYDKDF (reference sequence). Trimming pared 6 bases from V and 5 bases from J, leaving 11 bases between. CDR3 sequence: CATRGRLDNSPLHF. CDR3 nucleotide sequence: TGTGCCACCAGAGGTCGGTTGGATAATTCACCCCTCCACTTT.

This clonotype was observed a single time. V gene TRBV6-4 combines with J gene TRBJ2-7, with no clear D. Per germline, CDR1 MRHNA and CDR2 SNTAGT. The CDR3 is 12 residues long. V lost 10 bases, J lost 3 bases, and 13 bases lay in between. CDR3 residues: CATIGRIYEQYV. The CDR3 coding sequence is TGTGCCACCATAGGACGGATCTACGAGCAGTACGTC.

Only a few counts were recorded for this clonotype. The chain recombines TRBV10-3 with TRBJ2-3; 8 bases line up with TRBD2. The CDR3 has 14 amino acids. Germline lookup yields CDR1 ENHRY and CDR2 SYGVKD. Germline trimming cut 3 bases from V and 4 bases from J; bases unmatched to any gene: 3. Here the CDR3 reads CAISEELAADTQYF. In DNA, the CDR3 is TGTGCCATCAGTGAAGAACTAGCGGCAGATACGCAGTATTTT.

The rearrangement joins TRBV7-9 to TRBJ1-1; no reliable D call. Germline V gene lookup returns CDR1 SEHNR and CDR2 FQNEAQ (reference sequence). The CDR3 contains 14 residues. V lost 5 bases, J lost 0 bases, and 10 bases lay in between. CDR3 loop: CASSKQNMNTEAFF. The CDR3 region has the DNA TGTGCCAGCAGCAAACAGAACATGAACACTGAAGCTTTCTTT.

This clonotype has a handful of counts. This chain connects TRBV3-1 to TRBJ2-7; D call uncertain. This CDR3 spans 13 amino acids. The V gene's germline CDR1 is LGHDT and CDR2 YNNKEL (reference sequence). V was pared by 4 bases and J by 4 bases, with 11 bases between. The CDR3 DNA is TGTGCCAGCAGCCCCCAGGAAGGGTACGAGCAGTACTTC. Translation: CASSPQEGYEQYF.

The chain recombines TRBV27 with TRBJ2-3; D is uncertain. Germline V gene lookup returns CDR1 MNHEY and CDR2 SMNVEV (reference sequence). Between the trimmed V and J ends, which lost 6 bases and 6 bases, there was a span of 10 bases. The CDR3 length is 12 residues. CDR3: CASRAPRDTQYF. CDR3 sequence (DNA): TGTGCCAGCAGGGCCCCTAGGGATACGCAGTATTTT.

Remarks on this clonotype: A much larger clone sits a single nucleotide away, making a read error possible. The chain links TRBV4-1 to TRBJ1-6; no reliable D call. CDR1 is MGHRA, CDR2 YSYEKL, per germline. This CDR3 is built from 16 residues. Here the CDR3 reads CASSQEEARKNSPLRF. DNA for the CDR3: TGCGCCAGCAGCCAAGAAGAGGCCAGGAAGAATTCACCCCTCCGCTTT.